This entry lists 17 T cell receptor beta chains sequenced from one sample in a study of T cells after yellow fever vaccination. MiXCR was run by TCRdb on the 5' RACE reads, yielding one entry per CDR3 protein. The table shows about 300,000 distinct CDR3 sequences, with 6.8% occurring only once. The sequencing used PBMCs, collected about 49 days after the first yellow fever vaccination. The receptors shown here come from a man in his late teens or twenties who received the YFV17D yellow fever vaccine.

Only a few counts were recorded for this clonotype. The V gene is TRBV20-1, the J gene TRBJ2-3; D call uncertain. V was pared by 1 base and J by 4 bases, with 12 bases between. This CDR3 has 14 residues. Germline assignment: CDR1 DFQATT and CDR2 SNEGSKA (reference sequence). The CDR3 nucleotides read TGCAGTGCTAGAGGAGGCCTTTTCGCAGATACGCAGTATTTT. It encodes CSARGGLFADTQYF.

This clonotype was counted only a few times. This chain joins TRBV18 and TRBJ2-3; 9 positions agree with TRBD1. The length of the CDR3 is 16 residues. V gave up 0 bases and J gave up 3 bases; unmatched junction bases: 4. Germline loops: CDR1 KGHSH, CDR2 LQKENI. CDR3 in amino acids: CASSPPLGTGTDTQYF. CDR3 in DNA: TGTGCCAGCTCACCACCTCTTGGGACAGGGACAGATACGCAGTATTTT.

This clonotype was detected a few times. V is TRBV4-1 and J is TRBJ2-2; D is undetermined. V was pared by 4 bases and J by 5 bases, with 11 bases between. The CDR3 is 14 amino acids. Per germline, CDR1 MGHRA and CDR2 YSYEKL. The CDR3 loop is CASSPRQPTGELFF. CDR3 bases: TGCGCCAGCAGCCCAAGGCAACCTACCGGGGAGCTGTTTTTT.

This chain connects TRBV6-2 or TRBV6-3 to TRBJ2-1, with D perhaps TRBD2 (7 bases). The CDR3 extends over 20 amino acids. V was cut by 0 bases and J by 0 bases, with 21 bases left in between. The V gene's germline CDR1 is MNHEY and CDR2 SVGEGT. CDR3 loop: CASSYSSGGARRSSYNEQFF. The CDR3 nucleotides are TGTGCCAGCAGTTACTCGAGTGGGGGGGCCCGAAGGAGCTCCTACAATGAGCAGTTCTTC.

The rearrangement uses TRBV12-3 or TRBV12-4 and TRBJ2-7; 8 positions agree with TRBD2. CDR3 size: 15 residues. Trimming took 6 bases from V and 2 from J; bases not matched to a gene: 9. The CDR3 sequence: CASRRSGGAAYEQYF. CDR3 DNA sequence: TGTGCCAGCAGACGCTCGGGGGGGGCGGCCTACGAGCAGTACTTC.

With respect to this clonotype: A read error is possible here, since a much larger clone lies one base away. The rearrangement joins TRBV11-2 to TRBJ2-2, with D unclear. CDR1 and CDR2 (germline): SGHAT, FQNNGV. V gave up 5 bases and J gave up 3 bases, with 7 bases separating them. This CDR3 spans 13 amino acids. The CDR3 spells CASSRSYTGELFF. In DNA form, the CDR3 reads TGTGCCAGCAGCCGTAGTTACACCGGGGAGCTGTTTTTT. The full variable domain, completed using reference TRBV11-2 and TRBJ2-2, is EAGVAQSPRYKIIEKRQSVAFWCNPISGHATLYWYQQILGQGPKLLIQFQNNGVVDDSQLPKDRFSAERLKGVDSTLKIQPAKLEDSAVYLCASSRSYTGELFFGEGSRLTVL.

In this sample, this clonotype turned up a few times. The chain employs TRBV12-3 or TRBV12-4 and TRBJ2-5; D perhaps matches TRBD1 (6 bases). CDR3 length: 14 amino acids. Trimming stripped 4 bases from V and 5 bases from J, with 14 bases between. CDR3 sequence (DNA): TGTGCCAGCAGTTATGTGGGGGCCGAGGAGACCCAGTACTTC. Its translation is CASSYVGAEETQYF.

The chain uses TRBV19 and TRBJ1-4; D possibly corresponds to TRBD1 (5 bases). The germline CDR1 and CDR2 sequences are LNHDA and SQIVND (reference sequence). Between the trimmed V and J ends, which lost 6 bases and 2 bases, there was a span of 10 bases. This CDR3 contains 14 residues. For the CDR3, the DNA is TGTGCCAGTAGGGGACTCTGGACTAATGAAAAACTGTTTTTT. Amino acids: CASRGLWTNEKLFF.

In its sample, this clonotype was seen many times. The chain carries TRBV6-2 or TRBV6-3 and TRBJ2-1; 8 nucleotides line up with TRBD1. This CDR3 spans 15 amino acids. Trimming cost V 5 bases and J 13 bases; bases outside gene matches: 16. The germline V gene has CDR1 MNHEY and CDR2 SVGEGT. DNA for the CDR3: TGTGCCAGCAGTCGCGGCAGACAGGGGACAATGAAACAGTTCTTC. This translates into CASSRGRQGTMKQFF.

This clonotype was seen a handful of times. A read error may account for a junction end that differs from germline. The CDR3 reads CASRLGAGGAFF. For the CDR3, the DNA is TGTGCCAGCAGGTTAGGGGCAGGCGGAGCTTTCTTT. V and J are TRBV7-9 and TRBJ1-1, with a possible D match to TRBD1 (5 bases). The CDR3 runs 12 residues. CDR1 and CDR2 from the germline V gene are SEHNR and FQNEAQ (reference sequence).

The V and J genes are TRBV12-3 or TRBV12-4 and TRBJ2-7; 9 positions match TRBD2. This CDR3 contains 14 residues. Trimming cost V 5 bases and J 3 bases; bases outside gene matches: 5. The CDR3 reads CASSNRLADYEQYF. In DNA form, the CDR3 reads TGTGCCAGCAGTAACCGACTAGCGGACTACGAGCAGTACTTC.

In DNA, the CDR3 is TGCAGTGCTAGCCAGACAGGGAGGACTGAAGCTTTCTTT. This gives the protein CSASQTGRTEAFF. This chain uses TRBV20-1 with TRBJ1-1; TRBD1 agrees at 7 bases. The CDR3 has 13 residues. The germline gives CDR1 DFQATT, CDR2 SNEGSKA (reference sequence). V lost 3 bases to trimming and J lost 5 bases; unmatched junction nucleotides: 6.

The rearrangement joins TRBV5-1 to TRBJ2-5; D ambiguous. Deletions cut 1 base from V and 2 bases from J, with 9 bases between. This CDR3 comprises 14 residues. CDR1 SGHRS and CDR2 YFSETQ come from the germline V gene. As DNA, the CDR3 is TGCGCCAGCAGCTTGCTGGCTCAACAAGAGACCCAGTACTTC. Protein sequence: CASSLLAQQETQYF.

This sequence joins TRBV6-2 or TRBV6-3 and TRBJ2-1; D is unresolved. Germline V gene sequence: CDR1 MNHEY, CDR2 SVGEGT. V dropped 5 bases and J dropped 7 bases, with 15 bases sitting between them. This CDR3 is built from 14 residues. The CDR3 region has the DNA TGTGCCAGCAGTCCCCCAAACCACCGGAATGAGCAGTTCTTC. This translates into CASSPPNHRNEQFF.

J is TRBJ2-1 and V is TRBV7-6; unclear D gene. V lost 5 bases and J lost 0, with 11 bases in between. Germline assignment: CDR1 SGHVS and CDR2 FNYEAQ. The CDR3 contains 15 residues. The CDR3 bases are TGTGCCAGCAGCCGCCGTATCATCTCCTACAATGAGCAGTTCTTC. Translated: CASSRRIISYNEQFF.

This chain links TRBV11-2 with TRBJ2-7, with a possible D match to TRBD2 (5 bases). V lost 5 bases and J 2 bases, leaving 10 bases between the germline ends. The CDR3 is 13 residues long. Germline V gene sequence: CDR1 SGHAT, CDR2 FQNNGV. This CDR3 reads CASSAGGTYEQYV. The CDR3 nucleotides are TGTGCCAGCAGCGCGGGTGGGACCTACGAGCAGTACGTC.

This rearrangement joins TRBV11-2 to TRBJ2-3, with 7 positions matching TRBD1. This CDR3 has 15 residues. V lost 4 bases and J lost 4; bases outside the gene matches: 8. CDR1 and CDR2 (germline): SGHAT, FQNNGV. CDR3 loop: CASSSRTGRADTQYF. The CDR3 DNA reads TGTGCCAGCAGCTCCCGGACAGGACGAGCAGATACGCAGTATTTT.